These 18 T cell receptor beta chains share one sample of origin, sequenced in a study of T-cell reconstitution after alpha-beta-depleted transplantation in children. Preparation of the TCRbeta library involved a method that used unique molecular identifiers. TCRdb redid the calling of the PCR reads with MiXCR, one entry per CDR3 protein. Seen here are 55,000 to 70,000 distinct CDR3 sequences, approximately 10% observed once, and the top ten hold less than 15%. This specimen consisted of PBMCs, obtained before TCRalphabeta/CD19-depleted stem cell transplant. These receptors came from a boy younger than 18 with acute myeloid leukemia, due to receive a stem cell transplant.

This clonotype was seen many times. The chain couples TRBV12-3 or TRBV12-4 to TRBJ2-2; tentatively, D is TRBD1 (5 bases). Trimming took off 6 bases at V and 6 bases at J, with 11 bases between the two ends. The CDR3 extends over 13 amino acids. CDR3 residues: CASSLGVAGELFF. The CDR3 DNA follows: TGTGCCAGCAGCCTAGGGGTGGCCGGGGAGCTGTTTTTT.

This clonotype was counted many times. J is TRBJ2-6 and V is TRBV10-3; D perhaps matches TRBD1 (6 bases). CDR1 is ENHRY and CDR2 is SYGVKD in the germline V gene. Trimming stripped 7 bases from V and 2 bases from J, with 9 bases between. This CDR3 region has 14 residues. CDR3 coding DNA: TGTGCCATCACCAGGGGACCTGGGGCCAACGTCCTGACTTTC. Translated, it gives CAITRGPGANVLTF.

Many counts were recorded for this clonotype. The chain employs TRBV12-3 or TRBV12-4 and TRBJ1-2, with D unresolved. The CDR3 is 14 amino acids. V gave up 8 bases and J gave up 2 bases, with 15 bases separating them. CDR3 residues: CASGIRKTNYGYTF. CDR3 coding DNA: TGTGCCAGCGGTATTAGAAAAACCAACTATGGCTACACCTTC.

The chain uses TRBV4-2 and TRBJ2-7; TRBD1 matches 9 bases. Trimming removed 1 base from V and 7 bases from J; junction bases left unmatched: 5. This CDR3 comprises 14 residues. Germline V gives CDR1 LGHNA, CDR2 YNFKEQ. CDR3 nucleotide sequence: TGTGCCAGCAGCCAAGGGACAGGGGTGAAAGAGCAGTACTTC. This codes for CASSQGTGVKEQYF.

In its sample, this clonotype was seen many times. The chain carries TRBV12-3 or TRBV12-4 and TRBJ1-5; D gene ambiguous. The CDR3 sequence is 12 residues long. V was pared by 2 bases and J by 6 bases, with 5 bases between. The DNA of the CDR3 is TGTGCCAGCAGTTTATTTCCTCAGCCCCAGCATTTT. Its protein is CASSLFPQPQHF.

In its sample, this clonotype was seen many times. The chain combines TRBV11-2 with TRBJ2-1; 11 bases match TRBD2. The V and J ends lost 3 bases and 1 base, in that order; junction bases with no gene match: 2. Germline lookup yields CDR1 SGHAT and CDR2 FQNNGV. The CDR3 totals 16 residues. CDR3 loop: CASSFGTSGSYNEQFF. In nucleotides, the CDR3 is TGTGCCAGCAGCTTCGGGACTAGCGGTTCCTACAATGAGCAGTTCTTC.

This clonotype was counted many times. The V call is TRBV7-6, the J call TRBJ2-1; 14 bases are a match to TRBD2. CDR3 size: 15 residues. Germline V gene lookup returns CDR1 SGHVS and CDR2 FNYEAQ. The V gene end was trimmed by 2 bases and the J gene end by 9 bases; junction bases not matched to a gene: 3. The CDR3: CASSLSGLAGGEQFF. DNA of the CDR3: TGTGCCAGCAGCTTAAGCGGACTAGCGGGAGGTGAGCAGTTCTTC.

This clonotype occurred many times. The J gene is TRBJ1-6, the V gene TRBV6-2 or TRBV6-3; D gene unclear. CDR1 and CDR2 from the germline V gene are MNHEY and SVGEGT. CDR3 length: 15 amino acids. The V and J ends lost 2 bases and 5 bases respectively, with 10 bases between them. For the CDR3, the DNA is TGTGCCAGCAGTTACGGGCGGCAGAATAATTCACCCCTCCACTTT. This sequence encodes CASSYGRQNNSPLHF.

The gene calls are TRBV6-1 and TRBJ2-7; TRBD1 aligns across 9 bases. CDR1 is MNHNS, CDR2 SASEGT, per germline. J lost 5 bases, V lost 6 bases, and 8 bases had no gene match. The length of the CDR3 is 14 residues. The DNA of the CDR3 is TGTGCCAGCAGCTGGGGACAGGGTGTCAACGAGCAGTACTTC. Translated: CASSWGQGVNEQYF.

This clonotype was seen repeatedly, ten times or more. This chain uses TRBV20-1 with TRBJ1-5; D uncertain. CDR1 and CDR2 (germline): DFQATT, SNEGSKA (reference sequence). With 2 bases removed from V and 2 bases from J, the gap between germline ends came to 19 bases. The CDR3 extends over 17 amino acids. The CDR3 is CSARSPHGAVGNQPQHF. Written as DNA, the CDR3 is TGCAGTGCTAGATCTCCTCACGGCGCAGTTGGCAATCAGCCCCAGCATTTT.

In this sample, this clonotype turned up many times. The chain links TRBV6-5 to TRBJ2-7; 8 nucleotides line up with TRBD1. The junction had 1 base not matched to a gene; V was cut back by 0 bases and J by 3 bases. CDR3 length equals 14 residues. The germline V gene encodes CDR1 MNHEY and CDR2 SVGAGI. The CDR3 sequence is CASSYSTGVYEQYF. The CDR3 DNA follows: TGTGCCAGCAGTTACTCGACAGGGGTCTACGAGCAGTACTTC.

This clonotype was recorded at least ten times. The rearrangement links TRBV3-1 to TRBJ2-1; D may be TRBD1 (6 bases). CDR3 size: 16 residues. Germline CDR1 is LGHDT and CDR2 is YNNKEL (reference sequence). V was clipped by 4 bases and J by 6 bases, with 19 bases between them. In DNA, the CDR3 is TGTGCCAGCAGCCTTTCGGGACAAATCCGCGGCAATGAGCAGTTCTTC. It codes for CASSLSGQIRGNEQFF.

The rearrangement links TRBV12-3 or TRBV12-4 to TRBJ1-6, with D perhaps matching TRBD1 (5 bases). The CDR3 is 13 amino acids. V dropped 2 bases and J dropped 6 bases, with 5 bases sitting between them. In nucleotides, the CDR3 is TGTGCCAGCAGTTTACAGGGTAATTCACCCCTCCACTTT. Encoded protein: CASSLQGNSPLHF.

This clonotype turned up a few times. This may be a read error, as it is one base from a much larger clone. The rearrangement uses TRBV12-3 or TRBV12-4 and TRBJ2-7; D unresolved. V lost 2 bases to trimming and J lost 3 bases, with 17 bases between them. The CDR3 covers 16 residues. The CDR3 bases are TGTGCCAGCAGTTTATTTGGCGCCGACGTATTCTACGAGCAGTACTTC. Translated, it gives CASSLFGADVFYEQYF.

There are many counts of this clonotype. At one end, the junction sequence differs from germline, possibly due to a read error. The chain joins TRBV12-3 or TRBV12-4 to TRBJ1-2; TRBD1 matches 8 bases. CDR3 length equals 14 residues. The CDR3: CASRLGQGGGGYTF. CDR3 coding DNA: TGTGCCAGCAGATTAGGACAGGGAGGCGGTGGCTACACCTTC.

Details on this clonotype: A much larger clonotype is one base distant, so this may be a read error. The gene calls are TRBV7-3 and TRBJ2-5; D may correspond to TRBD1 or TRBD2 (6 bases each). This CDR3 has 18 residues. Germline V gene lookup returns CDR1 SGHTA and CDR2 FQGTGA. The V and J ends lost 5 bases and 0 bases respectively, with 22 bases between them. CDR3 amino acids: CASSLDSPGGGYQETQYF. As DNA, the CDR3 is TGTGCCAGCAGCCTCGATTCCCCCGGGGGCGGGTACCAAGAGACCCAGTACTTC.

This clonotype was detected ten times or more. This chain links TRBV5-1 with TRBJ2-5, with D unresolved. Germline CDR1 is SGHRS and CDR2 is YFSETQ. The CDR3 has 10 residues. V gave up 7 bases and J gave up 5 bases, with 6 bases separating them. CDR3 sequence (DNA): TGCGCCAGCCTCCCTGAGACCCAGTACTTC. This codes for CASLPETQYF.

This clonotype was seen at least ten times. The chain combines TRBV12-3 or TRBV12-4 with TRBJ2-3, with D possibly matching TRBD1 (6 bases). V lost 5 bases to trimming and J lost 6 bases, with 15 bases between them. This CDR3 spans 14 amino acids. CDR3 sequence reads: CASSPRTGWDTQYF. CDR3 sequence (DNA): TGTGCCAGCAGTCCCCGAACAGGGTGGGATACGCAGTATTTT.